This TCR beta chain comes out of a study of CD8 T cells in ankylosing spondylitis. General study points: As for the disease-linked clones, they showed a CD8+ phenotype and occurred at relatively low frequencies in peripheral blood. A TCR beta motif of eight highly homologous variants appeared characteristic of ankylosing spondylitis blood.

Germline loops: CDR1 SGHTA, CDR2 FQGNSA. CDR3 length equals 13 residues. Trimming cost V 5 bases and J 10 bases, with 15 bases left between them. Researchers built TCR beta libraries using quantitative 5'-RACE with molecular barcodes. TCRdb used MiXCR to reprocess the 5' RACE reads, holding one entry per CDR3 protein. The sample consists of around 250,000 distinct CDR3 sequences, roughly 10% of them appearing once. This clonotype was recorded many times. Antigen: not known. This clonotype was obtained from a male donor with ankylosing spondylitis or in good health (not recorded which). What was sequenced was blood, either unsorted or a sorted T cell fraction (not recorded which). V gene TRBV7-2 combines with J gene TRBJ2-1; D is unclear. The CDR3 DNA is TGTGCCAGCAGCCCCGTGATAGGCTGGGAGCAGTTCTTC. It specifies CASSPVIGWEQFF.